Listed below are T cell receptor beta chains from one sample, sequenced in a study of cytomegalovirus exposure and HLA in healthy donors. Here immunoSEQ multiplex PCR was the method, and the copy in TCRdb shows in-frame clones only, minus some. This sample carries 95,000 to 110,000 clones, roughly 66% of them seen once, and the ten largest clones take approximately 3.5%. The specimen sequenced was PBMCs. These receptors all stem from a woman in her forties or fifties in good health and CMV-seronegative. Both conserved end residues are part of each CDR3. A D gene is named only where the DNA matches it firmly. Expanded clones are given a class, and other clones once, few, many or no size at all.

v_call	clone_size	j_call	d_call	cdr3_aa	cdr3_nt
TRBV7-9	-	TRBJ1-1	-	CASSFSGEGTEDFF	TGTGCCAGCAGCTTTTCAGGGGAGGGAACTGAAGATTTCTTT
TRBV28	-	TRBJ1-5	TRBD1	CASTRGELPQHF	TGTGCCAGCACCAGGGGGGAATTGCCCCAGCATTTT
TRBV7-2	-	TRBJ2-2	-	CASKKEPLTTGELFF	TGTGCCAGCAAAAAGGAGCCGCTAACCACCGGGGAGCTGTTTTTT
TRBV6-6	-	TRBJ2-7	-	CASTITRGRSYEQYF	TGTGCCAGCACTATTACCAGGGGCAGGTCCTACGAGCAGTACTTC
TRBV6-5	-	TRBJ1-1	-	CASSYRGANTEAFF	TGTGCCAGCAGTTACCGGGGGGCGAACACTGAAGCTTTCTTT
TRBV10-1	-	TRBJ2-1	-	CASMKTNHEQFF	TGCGCCAGCATGAAGACTAACCATGAGCAGTTCTTC
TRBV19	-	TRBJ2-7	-	CASSPSVIGSTYEQYF	TGTGCCAGTAGTCCGTCAGTTATCGGGTCTACCTACGAGCAGTACTTC
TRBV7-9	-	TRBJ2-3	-	CASSLDLGARTDTQYF	TGTGCCAGCAGCTTAGATTTGGGAGCGCGTACAGATACGCAGTATTTT
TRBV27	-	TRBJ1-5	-	CASSLRVNQPQHF	TGTGCCAGCAGTTTGAGGGTCAATCAGCCCCAGCATTTT
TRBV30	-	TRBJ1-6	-	CAWSVVRAGAPLHF	TGTGCCTGGAGTGTGGTGAGGGCCGGTGCCCCCCTCCACTTT
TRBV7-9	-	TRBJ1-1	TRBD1	CASSLRTGGAGTEAFF	TGTGCCAGCAGCTTAAGGACAGGGGGCGCGGGCACTGAAGCTTTCTTT
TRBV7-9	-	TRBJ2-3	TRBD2	CAIPSGGNTDTQYF	TGTGCCATACCGAGCGGGGGGAACACAGATACGCAGTATTTT
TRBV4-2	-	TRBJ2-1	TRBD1	CASSQEQGARRNEQFF	TGTGCCAGCAGCCAAGAACAGGGGGCAAGAAGGAATGAGCAGTTCTTC
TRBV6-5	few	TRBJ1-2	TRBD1	CASTTGQYHGYTF	TGTGCCAGCACCACGGGACAGTACCATGGCTACACCTTC
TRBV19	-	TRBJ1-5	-	CASTSITGYSNQPQHF	TGTGCCAGTACCTCCATTACAGGTTATAGCAATCAGCCCCAGCATTTT
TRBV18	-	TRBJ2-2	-	CASSPPWQEVATGELFF	TGTGCCAGCTCACCACCTTGGCAGGAGGTGGCGACCGGGGAGCTGTTTTTT
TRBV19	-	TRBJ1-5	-	CASSNQGIPNQPQHF	TGTGCCAGTAGTAATCAGGGGATTCCCAATCAGCCCCAGCATTTT
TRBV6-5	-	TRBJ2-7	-	CASSWTDSYEQYF	TGTGCCAGCAGTTGGACAGATTCCTACGAGCAGTACTTC
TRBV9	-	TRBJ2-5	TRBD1	CASSPDRFLQETQYF	TGTGCCAGCAGCCCGGACAGGTTCTTACAAGAGACCCAGTACTTC
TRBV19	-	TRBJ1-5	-	CASSHLEGQPQHF	TGTGCCAGTAGTCATCTGGAGGGTCAGCCCCAGCATTTT
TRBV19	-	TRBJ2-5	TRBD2	CASSTMTSGGAWETQYF	TGTGCCAGTAGTACCATGACTAGCGGGGGGGCCTGGGAGACCCAGTACTTC
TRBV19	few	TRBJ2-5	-	CASSIGSGRGETQYF	TGTGCCAGTAGTATCGGTAGCGGTCGAGGAGAGACCCAGTACTTC
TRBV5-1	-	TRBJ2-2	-	CASSFQGGTGELFF	TGCGCCAGCAGCTTCCAGGGGGGCACCGGGGAGCTGTTTTTT
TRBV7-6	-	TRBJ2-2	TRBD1	CASTNRGAGGTGELFF	TGTGCCAGCACAAACCGTGGGGCAGGGGGCACCGGGGAGCTGTTTTTT
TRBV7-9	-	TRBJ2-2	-	CASSSQGETGELFF	TGTGCCAGCAGCTCACAGGGAGAGACCGGGGAGCTGTTTTTT
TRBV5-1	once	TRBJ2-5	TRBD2	CASSFYGGAEETQYF	TGCGCCAGCAGCTTCTACGGGGGGGCAGAGGAGACCCAGTACTTC
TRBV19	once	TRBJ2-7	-	CASSIVEADEQYF	TGTGCCAGTAGTATAGTAGAGGCGGACGAGCAGTACTTC
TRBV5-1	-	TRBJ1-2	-	CASSLDPSVLVYGYTF	TGCGCCAGCAGCTTGGACCCTTCGGTGCTCGTCTATGGCTACACCTTC
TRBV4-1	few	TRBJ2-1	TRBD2	CASSQPGLAGLGEQFF	TGCGCCAGCAGCCAACCCGGACTAGCGGGCCTGGGGGAGCAGTTCTTC
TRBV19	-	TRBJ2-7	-	CASSMRVQGGNEQYF	TGTGCCAGTAGTATGAGGGTGCAGGGGGGCAACGAGCAGTACTTC
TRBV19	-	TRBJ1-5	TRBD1	CASKGADYSNQPQHF	TGTGCCAGTAAGGGGGCCGATTATAGCAATCAGCCCCAGCATTTT
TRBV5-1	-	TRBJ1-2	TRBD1	CASSRTGAGYGYTF	TGCGCCAGCAGTCGGACAGGGGCCGGGTATGGCTACACCTTC
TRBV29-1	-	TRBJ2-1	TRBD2	CSAPSGSSSYNEQFF	TGCAGCGCTCCTAGCGGGTCGAGCTCCTACAATGAGCAGTTCTTC
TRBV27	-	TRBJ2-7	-	CASSSDPSGTYEQYF	TGTGCCAGCAGTTCTGACCCTAGTGGTACCTACGAGCAGTACTTC
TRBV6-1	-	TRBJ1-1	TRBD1	CASSPGTGPGTEAFF	TGTGCCAGCAGTCCCGGGACAGGGCCCGGCACTGAAGCTTTCTTT
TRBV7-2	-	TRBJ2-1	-	CASSLAGEYNEQFF	TGTGCCAGCAGCTTAGCGGGAGAATACAATGAGCAGTTCTTC